This T cell receptor (beta chain) derives from a study of beta chain features in type 1 diabetes. This CDR3 contains 15 residues. The V end lost 3 bases, the J end lost 7 bases, and 19 bases lay between the germline ends. In germline, CDR1 is SGHTA, CDR2 FQGNSA. On this clone itself: Its antigen is not identified.

Study conclusions and caveats: Shortening that was moderate but significant affected the TCRB CDR3s of Type 1 diabetes patients in all four CD4+ subsets.

The isolated RNA, all of it, was reverse transcribed, so expressed TCRB transcripts were what got sequenced. The repertoire was sequenced with immunoSEQ multiplex PCR; TCRdb's copy has only in-frame clones and lacks some. This sample has roughly 50,000 clones, with roughly 40% found just once. Material for sequencing was stem cell memory CD4+ T cells from blood. The chain joins TRBV7-2 to TRBJ2-7, with a tentative D call TRBD2 (6 bases). The source is a man aged 25 to 40 with type 1 diabetes. The CDR3 here is CASSFRSGGEIEQYF. CDR3 DNA: TGTGCCAGCAGCTTTAGGTCCGGAGGGGAGATTGAGCAGTACTTC.